Listed here are 11 T cell receptor beta chains from one sample, sequenced in a study of regulatory T cells in long-lasting Graves disease. Regarding time point: newly diagnosed GD, antithyroid drugs for less than 3 months. PBMC-extracted RNA yielded the TCR library. The TCR beta library used iRepertoire HTBI primers with Arm-PCR amplification of CDR3. TCRdb re-called the multiplex PCR reads through MiXCR, storing one row per CDR3 protein. The profile shows a few hundred thousand distinct CDR3 sequences, about an eighth of them singletons. These sequences were also reported in another study, on T cells in Graves' hyperthyroidism and ophthalmopathy.

This material consisted of peripheral blood mononuclear cells (PBMCs), taken at new diagnosis, from a patient treated with antithyroid drugs. These receptors all come from a woman between 18 and 29 years old with Graves disease.

Ten or more counts support this clonotype. This chain uses TRBV5-1 with TRBJ2-2, with D possibly matching TRBD1 (7 bases). Trimming removed 6 bases from V and 3 bases from J, with 15 bases in between. Germline V gene lookup returns CDR1 SGHRS and CDR2 YFSETQ. This CDR3 is built from 15 residues. The CDR3 DNA follows: TGCGCCAGCACGCCGGGGGACAGTGACACCGGGGAGCTGTTTTTT. Its translation is CASTPGDSDTGELFF.

The chain uses TRBV7-8 and TRBJ2-1; TRBD2 agrees at 10 bases. Per germline, CDR1 SGHVS and CDR2 FQNEAQ. With V trimmed by 3 bases and J by 8 bases, 13 bases remained unmatched. This CDR3 has 17 residues. CDR3 DNA sequence: TGTGCCAGCAGCTTGGTAGGTCGGCTAGCGGGAGTCCATGAGCAGTTCTTC. It encodes CASSLVGRLAGVHEQFF.

This clonotype was picked up many times. The chain links TRBV18 to TRBJ1-2; D ambiguous. Per germline, CDR1 KGHSH and CDR2 LQKENI. The CDR3 totals 14 residues. Trimming took off 0 bases at V and 5 bases at J, with 10 bases between the two ends. DNA of the CDR3: TGTGCCAGCTCACCACCGGCAGACGAATATGGCTACACCTTC. Its protein is CASSPPADEYGYTF.

Ten or more counts support this clonotype. The rearrangement links TRBV7-9 to TRBJ1-4; a weak D match, TRBD1 (6 bases). V was pared by 4 bases and J by 5 bases, with 11 bases between. Per germline, CDR1 SEHNR and CDR2 FQNEAQ (reference sequence). CDR3 size: 14 residues. DNA of the CDR3: TGTGCCAGCAGCTCGTCGGACAGAAATGAAAAACTGTTTTTT. Protein: CASSSSDRNEKLFF.

At least ten counts were recorded for this clonotype. The V gene is TRBV18, the J gene TRBJ2-5, with D perhaps TRBD2 (7 bases). Germline V gives CDR1 KGHSH, CDR2 LQKENI. This CDR3 is 15 amino acids long. V was cut by 5 bases and J by 7 bases, with 20 bases left in between. The CDR3 spells CASSSGTPGEGTQYF. The CDR3 DNA follows: TGTGCCAGCTCATCCGGGACGCCAGGGGAGGGGACCCAGTACTTC.

V and J are TRBV11-1 and TRBJ2-1; D gene ambiguous. CDR3 length: 13 amino acids. Trimming cost V 5 bases and J 5 bases, with 10 bases left between them. The germline gives CDR1 SGHAT, CDR2 FQDESV (reference sequence). CDR3 DNA sequence: TGTGCCAGCAGCCAATCGGCGAACAATGAGCAGTTCTTC. This gives the protein CASSQSANNEQFF.

This clonotype came up many times. The rearrangement links TRBV30 to TRBJ2-5, with D possibly matching TRBD2 (5 bases). CDR3 length: 12 amino acids. Trimming shortened V by 3 bases and J by 2 bases, and 7 bases separated the two germline ends. Germline V gene lookup returns CDR1 GTSNPN and CDR2 SVGIG (reference sequence). The CDR3 DNA follows: TGTGCCTGGAGGGGCGGGCAAGAGACCCAGTACTTC. As protein: CAWRGGQETQYF.

This clonotype occurred a few times. The V gene is TRBV20-1, the J gene TRBJ2-5; the D is unclear. Germline V gene lookup returns CDR1 DFQATT and CDR2 SNEGSKA (reference sequence). CDR3 length: 15 amino acids. The V end lost 3 bases, the J end lost 5 bases, and 19 bases lay between the germline ends. For the CDR3, the DNA is TGCAGTGCTAGGCCCGGATCCGACATCCAGGAGACCCAGTACTTC. Residues: CSARPGSDIQETQYF.

This clonotype was seen repeatedly, ten times or more. The V call is TRBV11-2, the J call TRBJ2-5; D call uncertain. Per germline, CDR1 SGHAT and CDR2 FQNNGV. Trimming removed 4 bases from V and 1 base from J, with 7 bases in between. The CDR3 sequence is 13 residues long. The CDR3 region is CASSSRSQETQYF. CDR3 nucleotides: TGTGCCAGCAGCTCCCGTTCCCAAGAGACCCAGTACTTC.

This clonotype showed up many times. The genes are TRBV11-2 and TRBJ2-7; 8 nucleotides line up with TRBD1. This CDR3 region has 14 residues. The ends lost 5 bases at V and 5 bases at J; junction bases unmatched: 8. CDR1 is SGHAT, CDR2 FQNNGV, per germline. The CDR3 is CASSPDRGNHEQYF. The DNA of the CDR3 is TGTGCCAGCAGCCCAGACAGGGGAAACCACGAGCAGTACTTC. Using reference TRBV11-2 and TRBJ2-7 for the parts outside the CDR3, the full variable domain is EAGVAQSPRYKIIEKRQSVAFWCNPISGHATLYWYQQILGQGPKLLIQFQNNGVVDDSQLPKDRFSAERLKGVDSTLKIQPAKLEDSAVYLCASSPDRGNHEQYFGPGTRLTVT.

Only one count was recorded for this clonotype. Since a much larger clone is just one base distant, this may be a read error. The chain uses TRBV11-1 and TRBJ2-5; 10 bases align to TRBD2. CDR1 is SGHAT and CDR2 is FQDESV in the germline V gene (reference sequence). This CDR3 spans 14 amino acids. Unmatched junction bases numbered 8, after V lost 6 bases and J lost 7 bases. CDR3 protein: CASSYTSGEVTQYF. The CDR3 DNA is TGTGCCAGCAGTTATACTAGCGGGGAAGTGACCCAGTACTTC.